The 8 T cell receptor beta chains presented below share a single source sample, sequenced in a study of PD-1 blockade in classical Hodgkin lymphoma. Every patient experienced relapse after autologous stem cell transplantation, and brentuximab vedotin exposure varied. Using immunoSEQ multiplex PCR, the repertoire was profiled, and TCRdb retains in-frame clones only, with some absent. This sample has 20,000 or so clones; roughly 83% occur once, and the top ten carry over 15%. Sequenced here: peripheral blood mononuclear cells (PBMCs), sampled before the second cycle of nivolumab. Receptor source: a human donor with classical Hodgkin lymphoma.

The chain employs TRBV12-5 and TRBJ2-1, with TRBD2 as a possible D gene (5 bases). V shed 0 bases and J shed 3 bases, with 9 bases lying between them. The CDR3 is 15 amino acids. Germline V gene data show CDR1 as LGHNT and CDR2 as FRNRAP. CDR3 in DNA: TGTGCTAGTGGTTTGGTACCTAGCATCTACAATGAGCAGTTCTTC. Its protein is CASGLVPSIYNEQFF.

The chain carries TRBV5-5 and TRBJ2-5, with D possibly TRBD2 on 5 matching bases. V was shortened by 0 bases and J by 4 bases, with 13 bases between the two germline ends. This CDR3 is 15 amino acids long. Germline V gene lookup returns CDR1 SGHKS and CDR2 YYEKEE (reference sequence). This CDR3 is CASSLAGGSRETQYF. Written as DNA, the CDR3 is TGTGCCAGCAGCTTGGCCGGCGGGTCGCGAGAGACCCAGTACTTC.

The chain combines TRBV7-2 with TRBJ1-2; D is possibly TRBD1 (5 bases). The CDR3 is 16 amino acids. Germline V gives CDR1 SGHTA, CDR2 FQGNSA. With 3 bases removed from V and 4 bases from J, the gap between germline ends came to 18 bases. The chain's CDR3 is CASSFGATYGTYGYTF. As DNA, the CDR3 is TGTGCCAGCAGCTTTGGGGCGACCTATGGGACCTATGGCTACACCTTC. The full variable domain, in which reference TRBV7-2 and TRBJ1-2 provide the parts outside the CDR3, is GAGVSQSPSNKVTEKGKDVELRCDPISGHTALYWYRQSLGQGLEFLIYFQGNSAPDKSGLPSDRFSAERTGGSVSTLTIQRTQQEDSAVYLCASSFGATYGTYGYTFGSGTRLTVV.

The table lists this clone with a few counts. CDR3 DNA: TGTGCCAGCAGTGAAGCGCTTAGCAGGGGGCGTCCCCTCCACTTT. It yields the protein CASSEALSRGRPLHF. The V call is TRBV2, the J call TRBJ1-6, with 8 nucleotides matching TRBD1. V shed 0 bases, J shed 13 bases, and the junction held 8 bases outside the gene matches. Germline V gene lookup returns CDR1 SNHLY and CDR2 FYNNEI. CDR3 size: 15 residues.

The chain employs TRBV7-2 and TRBJ1-6, with a possible D match to TRBD1 (5 bases). Germline lookup yields CDR1 SGHTA and CDR2 FQGNSA. The CDR3 runs to 15 residues. V was trimmed by 4 bases and J by 10 bases, leaving 17 bases between them. The CDR3 DNA reads TGTGCCAGCAGCTCCCGGCAGGGAGCAAACTCACCCCTCCACTTT. Encoded protein: CASSSRQGANSPLHF.

The J gene is TRBJ2-2, the V gene TRBV6-1, with D perhaps TRBD2 (5 bases). V lost 4 bases to trimming and J lost 4 bases, with 19 bases between them. Germline assignment: CDR1 MNHNS and CDR2 SASEGT. There are 17 residues in the CDR3. As DNA, the CDR3 is TGTGCCAGCAGTGCGGTCCGAGCGGTTAGGGTCACCGGGGAGCTGTTTTTT. It is translated as CASSAVRAVRVTGELFF.

The rearrangement uses TRBV25-1 and TRBJ1-1; 11 bases match TRBD1. The CDR3 length is 15 residues. Germline lookup yields CDR1 MGHDK and CDR2 SYGVNS. The ends lost 1 base at V and 6 bases at J; junction bases unmatched: 4. DNA for the CDR3: TGTGCCAGCAGTGAATCTGGGACAGGGGGATCTGAAGCTTTCTTT. Its translation is CASSESGTGGSEAFF.

This chain uses TRBV27 with TRBJ2-1; D may be TRBD1 or TRBD2 (5 bases each). Trimming shortened V by 4 bases and J by 4 bases, and 14 bases separated the two germline ends. The CDR3 length is 15 residues. The germline V gene has CDR1 MNHEY and CDR2 SMNVEV (reference sequence). The CDR3 loop reads CASSSVGDLYNEQFF. The CDR3 DNA follows: TGTGCCAGCAGTTCCGTGGGGGACCTTTACAATGAGCAGTTCTTC.